The 16 T cell receptor beta chains below all came from one sample that was sequenced in a study of graft-versus-host responses after intestinal transplantation. TCRdb's table, derived via immunoSEQ multiplex PCR, lists solely in-frame clones and lacks some. The sample holds about 97,000 clones, approximately 90% seen once. The sample in question was PBMCs, obtained 450 to 480 days after intestinal transplant. The receptors shown here come from a human patient who received an intestinal transplant, so some T cells may come from the graft donor.

The rearrangement links TRBV6-7 to TRBJ1-1; D possibly corresponds to TRBD1 (6 bases). TRBV6-7 is marked as an open reading frame, function uncertain. The CDR3 totals 12 residues. The germline V and J ends were trimmed by 8 bases and 9 bases, with 16 bases remaining between them. The CDR3 DNA sequence: TGTGCCAGCGACCGGGGGGCCCACAAAGCTTTCTTT. Protein sequence: CASDRGAHKAFF.

The J gene is TRBJ1-5, the V gene TRBV15, with D maybe TRBD1 (6 bases). CDR1 is LNHNV, CDR2 YYDKDF, per germline (reference sequence). Trimming took off 5 bases at V and 4 bases at J, with 21 bases between the two ends. The CDR3 runs to 17 residues. The CDR3 spells CATSPDGGRVGNQPQHF. CDR3 nucleotide sequence: TGTGCCACCAGCCCCGACGGGGGGCGAGTGGGGAATCAGCCCCAGCATTTT.

CDR3 bases: TGTGCCAGCTCACCAGTAGAAGCGTCCGAGCAGTACTTC. This sequence encodes CASSPVEASEQYF. The rearrangement links TRBV18 to TRBJ2-7; unclear D gene. Trimming removed 2 bases at V and 6 bases at J, with 11 bases between. The CDR3 totals 13 residues. Germline lookup yields CDR1 KGHSH and CDR2 LQKENI.

This chain joins TRBV27 and TRBJ2-5, with 8 nucleotides matching TRBD1. After removal of 5 bases from V and 5 bases from J, the junction contained 10 bases not matched to a gene. The CDR3 sequence is 15 residues long. Germline V gene data show CDR1 as MNHEY and CDR2 as SMNVEV (reference sequence). CDR3 sequence reads: CASSPTQGARETQYF. The DNA for the CDR3 is TGTGCCAGCAGTCCCACTCAGGGGGCTCGGGAGACCCAGTACTTC.

The gene calls are TRBV6-5 and TRBJ2-5; D might be TRBD2 (5 bases). Germline V lookup: CDR1 MNHEY, CDR2 SVGAGI. The CDR3 spans 14 residues. V was cut by 8 bases and J by 2 bases, with 15 bases left in between. CDR3 sequence reads: CASLEEGLQETQYF. In nucleotides, the CDR3 is TGTGCCAGCCTTGAAGAGGGCCTACAAGAGACCCAGTACTTC.

Only one count was recorded for this clone. The CDR3 reads CASSLEGSTDTQYF. The CDR3 nucleotides read TGTGCCAGCAGCTTAGAAGGTAGCACAGATACGCAGTATTTT. This sequence joins TRBV7-8 and TRBJ2-3, with D unresolved. Germline V gene data show CDR1 as SGHVS and CDR2 as FQNEAQ. V lost 1 base and J 0 bases, leaving 5 bases between the germline ends. This CDR3 has 14 residues.

On this clone: Lacking the conserved final phenylalanine or tryptophan, this CDR3 likely reflects a read error. The chain links TRBV5-4 to TRBJ1-2; D remains ambiguous. CDR3 length: 15 amino acids. Trimming cost V 0 bases and J 4 bases, with 13 bases left between them. CDR1 is SGHNT and CDR2 is YYREEE in the germline V gene (reference sequence). The CDR3 loop reads CASSLERGVAYGYTV. The CDR3 DNA reads as TGTGCCAGCAGCTTGGAGCGGGGTGTGGCCTATGGCTACACCGTC.

The chain carries TRBV19 and TRBJ1-2, with D possibly matching TRBD1 (5 bases). The length of the CDR3 is 12 residues. Trimming removed 3 bases from V and 6 bases from J, with 8 bases in between. Germline V gives CDR1 LNHDA, CDR2 SQIVND (reference sequence). For the CDR3, the DNA is TGTGCCAGTAGTATCCCAGGGAATGGCTACACCTTC. This gives the protein CASSIPGNGYTF.

Only a few counts were recorded for this clone. V usage is TRBV6-5 and J usage is TRBJ2-7; 9 bases agree with TRBD2. V lost 6 bases and J lost 3; bases outside the gene matches: 3. Germline CDR1 reads MNHEY; CDR2 reads SVGAGI. The CDR3 runs 13 residues. The CDR3 loop reads CASSRLADYEQYF. The CDR3 nucleotides read TGTGCCAGCAGCCGACTAGCGGACTACGAGCAGTACTTC.

This clone was counted a single time. The rearrangement links TRBV5-4 to TRBJ2-7; D is possibly TRBD1 or TRBD2 (5 bases each). This CDR3 has 17 amino acids. Germline values: CDR1 SGHNT, CDR2 YYREEE (reference sequence). V shed 3 bases and J shed 3 bases, with 22 bases lying between them. DNA for the CDR3: TGTGCCAGCAGCTCGGGGACGGTAGGAACCCTCCGCTACGAGCAGTACTTC. Translation gives CASSSGTVGTLRYEQYF. Full variable domain (rest looked up from reference TRBV5-4 and TRBJ2-7): ETGVTQSPTHLIKTRGQQVTLRCSSQSGHNTVSWYQQALGQGPQFIFQYYREEENGRGNFPPRFSGLQFPNYSSELNVNALELDDSALYLCASSSGTVGTLRYEQYFGPGTRLTVT.

J is TRBJ1-5 and V is TRBV4-1; a possible D gene is TRBD1 (6 bases). This CDR3 is 14 amino acids long. Germline values: CDR1 MGHRA, CDR2 YSYEKL. V was pared by 4 bases and J by 5 bases, with 12 bases between. CDR3 residues: CASSPRQDHQPQHF. CDR3 bases: TGCGCCAGCAGCCCCCGACAGGACCATCAGCCCCAGCATTTT.

This clone has just a few counts. J is TRBJ1-1 and V is TRBV18; D is unclear. Germline V gene lookup returns CDR1 KGHSH and CDR2 LQKENI. CDR3 length: 11 amino acids. Trimming pared 4 bases from V and 11 bases from J, leaving 11 bases between. The CDR3 DNA follows: TGTGCCAGCTCACTTAACCTGGAGGCTTTCTTT. Translated, it gives CASSLNLEAFF. The full variable domain, with the rest looked up from reference TRBV18 and TRBJ1-1, is NAGVMQNPRHLVRRRGQEARLRCSPMKGHSHVYWYRQLPEEGLKFMVYLQKENIIDESGMPKERFSAEFPKEGPSILRIQQVVRGDSAAYFCASSLNLEAFFGQGTRLTVV.

Only a few counts were recorded for this clone. The chain joins TRBV19 to TRBJ1-2; D might be TRBD1 (5 bases). There are 14 residues in the CDR3. V was shortened by 1 base and J by 5 bases, with 11 bases between the two germline ends. In germline, CDR1 is LNHDA, CDR2 SQIVND (reference sequence). The CDR3 region has the DNA TGTGCCAGTAGTATAGCGTGGGGCCAGTATGGCTACACCTTC. It specifies CASSIAWGQYGYTF.

The chain combines TRBV5-1 with TRBJ2-1; 10 bases line up with TRBD2. This CDR3 has 15 amino acids. CDR1 and CDR2 (germline): SGHRS, YFSETQ. J lost 5 bases, V lost 0 bases, and 2 bases had no gene match. The CDR3 DNA sequence: TGCGCCAGCAGCTTGGGACTAGCGGGTCACAATGAGCAGTTCTTC. Amino acids: CASSLGLAGHNEQFF.

CDR3 residues: CASSLGGTGGSYEQYF. Here the CDR3 DNA reads TGTGCCAGCAGCTTGGGGGGGACAGGGGGCTCCTACGAGCAGTACTTC. The rearrangement joins TRBV5-4 to TRBJ2-7; 11 bases align to TRBD1. The V segment lost 0 bases and the J segment 0 bases; nucleotides outside the gene matches: 2. This CDR3 is built from 16 residues. Germline CDR1 and CDR2: SGHNT and YYREEE (reference sequence).

The genes are TRBV5-6 and TRBJ2-7; D is unresolved. Germline assignment: CDR1 SGHDT and CDR2 YYEEEE. CDR3 length: 15 amino acids. The germline V and J ends were trimmed by 2 bases and 3 bases, with 15 bases remaining between them. The CDR3 nucleotides are TGTGCCAGCAGCTTCGGTTCATCCCTCCACTACGAGCAGTACTTC. This encodes CASSFGSSLHYEQYF.